This TCR beta chain stems from a study of T cell repertoires in cytomegalovirus infection. At the level of the study: It can be stated that public TCR beta signatures indicated CMV infection as well as a matching HLA type. Notes on the study in general: HLA-C-restricted CMV clonotypes gave the most frequent clonotype in two of eight donors. Carriers of CMV plus the relevant HLA were identified by cumulative public TCR beta family frequency.

In TCRdb, the reads were re-called with MiXCR into one record per CDR3 protein. The sample includes 150,000 to 200,000 distinct CDR3 sequences, roughly 28% of them seen just once. This clonotype was seen more than once but under ten times. The antigen remains unidentified. Germline-derived CDR1 and CDR2 are SGHAT and FQNNGV. Trimming removed 0 bases at V and 8 bases at J, with 13 bases between. The CDR3 contains 15 residues. The TCR sequence derives from a human donor in good health (CMV status not recorded). Some clones in this sample may be carry-over from other donors' samples. Sequencing was performed on PBMCs. V gene TRBV11-2 combines with J gene TRBJ1-4, with D unresolved. CDR3 nucleotides: TGTGCCAGCAGCTTAGATGCGGGGAACGGGGAAAAACTGTTTTTT. Its translation: CASSLDAGNGEKLFF.